The 27 T cell receptor beta chains below all came from one sample that was sequenced in a study of cytomegalovirus exposure and HLA in healthy donors. The PCR contained 60 Vbeta and 13 Jbeta primers. The assay was immunoSEQ multiplex PCR, and TCRdb's table has in-frame clones only and misses some. This sample's table has over 100,000 clones. Sequenced: PBMCs. These receptors were collected from a man aged 25 to 40 in good health and CMV-seronegative.

The V call is TRBV19, the J call TRBJ1-4; weak D call: TRBD1 (6 bases). The CDR3 totals 15 residues. Trimming shortened V by 2 bases and J by 8 bases, and 15 bases separated the two germline ends. Per germline, CDR1 LNHDA and CDR2 SQIVND (reference sequence). CDR3 nucleotides: TGTGCCAGTAGTATACCCGGGACAAAGCTGGAAAAACTGTTTTTT. Translated: CASSIPGTKLEKLFF. The variable domain in full, completed from reference TRBV19 and TRBJ1-4, reads DGGITQSPKYLFRKEGQNVTLSCEQNLNHDAMYWYRQDPGQGLRLIYYSQIVNDFQKGDIAEGYSVSREKKESFPLTVTSAQKNPTAFYLCASSIPGTKLEKLFFGSGTQLSVL.

The genes are TRBV7-9 and TRBJ2-2; 9 bases line up with TRBD2. CDR3 size: 15 residues. Trimming at V came to 6 bases and at J to 6 bases, leaving 8 bases not matched to a gene. Per the germline V gene, CDR1 is SEHNR and CDR2 is FQNEAQ (reference sequence). As DNA, the CDR3 is TGTGCCAGCAGACAAAGCGGGGGGCCCCCCGGGGAGCTGTTTTTT. It yields the protein CASRQSGGPPGELFF.

The chain uses TRBV7-3 and TRBJ2-7; the match to TRBD1 covers 9 bases. The CDR3 has 14 residues. V gave up 4 bases and J gave up 7 bases; unmatched junction bases: 8. CDR1 SGHTA and CDR2 FQGTGA come from the germline V gene. This CDR3 reads CASSSAGQGGEQYF. DNA of the CDR3: TGTGCCAGCAGCTCCGCGGGACAGGGAGGTGAGCAGTACTTC.

V and J are TRBV6-1 and TRBJ2-4; D not resolved. Between the trimmed V and J ends, which lost 2 bases and 2 bases, there was a span of 7 bases. This CDR3 spans 14 amino acids. Germline CDR1 MNHNS, CDR2 SASEGT. This chain's CDR3 is CASSEQATKNIQYF. CDR3 nucleotides: TGTGCCAGCAGTGAACAGGCCACCAAAAACATTCAGTACTTC.

The genes are TRBV11-2 and TRBJ1-2, with a tentative D call TRBD1 (6 bases). Trimming took off 5 bases at V and 10 bases at J, with 20 bases between the two ends. In germline, CDR1 is SGHAT, CDR2 FQNNGV. The CDR3 loop spans 14 amino acids. The CDR3 loop reads CASSQRTAVSDYTF. The CDR3 DNA sequence: TGTGCCAGCAGCCAAAGGACAGCCGTGAGTGACTACACCTTC.

CDR3 nucleotides: TGCGCCAGCAGCCAAGACGGACAGGGGGCGGGAGGCTACACCTTC. Its protein product is CASSQDGQGAGGYTF. This chain joins TRBV4-3 and TRBJ1-2; the match to TRBD1 covers 11 bases. This CDR3 is built from 15 residues. The V gene's germline CDR1 is LGHNA and CDR2 YSLEER. The junction had 5 bases not matched to a gene; V was cut back by 0 bases and J by 8 bases.

This chain connects TRBV7-8 to TRBJ2-7; tentatively, D is TRBD1 (6 bases). V shed 2 bases and J shed 5 bases, with 10 bases lying between them. The CDR3 covers 13 residues. Germline V gives CDR1 SGHVS, CDR2 FQNEAQ. The CDR3 nucleotides read TGTGCCAGCAGCTTAACACAGGGTCACGAGCAGTACTTC. Protein product: CASSLTQGHEQYF.

The chain joins TRBV28 to TRBJ1-1; D is uncertain. This CDR3 is built from 14 residues. Germline V gene sequence: CDR1 MDHEN, CDR2 SYDVKM. Trimming stripped 2 bases from V and 8 bases from J, with 15 bases between. CDR3 sequence: CASSLPNGGPEAFF. CDR3 DNA sequence: TGTGCCAGCAGTTTACCAAACGGCGGGCCCGAAGCTTTCTTT.

V usage is TRBV9 and J usage is TRBJ1-1; 8 nucleotides align to TRBD1. Germline CDR1 SGDLS, CDR2 YYNGEE. V lost 3 bases and J lost 1; bases outside the gene matches: 5. This CDR3 is built from 15 residues. This CDR3 is CASSGRGTGNTEAFF. The DNA for the CDR3 is TGTGCCAGCAGCGGGCGGGGGACAGGGAACACTGAAGCTTTCTTT. The full variable domain, in which reference TRBV9 and TRBJ1-1 provide the parts outside the CDR3, is DSGVTQTPKHLITATGQRVTLRCSPRSGDLSVYWYQQSLDQGLQFLIQYYNGEERAKGNILERFSAQQFPDLHSELNLSSLELGDSALYFCASSGRGTGNTEAFFGQGTRLTVV.

The chain links TRBV7-9 to TRBJ1-6; a possible D gene is TRBD1 (6 bases). This CDR3 is 18 amino acids long. With 5 bases removed from V and 7 bases from J, the gap between germline ends came to 24 bases. Germline V gene sequence: CDR1 SEHNR, CDR2 FQNEAQ (reference sequence). Here the CDR3 reads CASSPLNWGQGRNSPLHF. The DNA for the CDR3 is TGTGCCAGCAGCCCCCTTAACTGGGGGCAGGGTCGGAATTCACCCCTCCACTTT.

The CDR3 DNA is TGCGCCAGCAGCCCGGGGAAACCCACAGATACGCAGTATTTT. Translation gives CASSPGKPTDTQYF. The chain employs TRBV5-1 and TRBJ2-3; D perhaps matches TRBD2 (5 bases). V was clipped by 4 bases and J by 2 bases, with 11 bases between them. From germline, CDR1 is SGHRS and CDR2 YFSETQ. The CDR3 is 14 amino acids.

In regard to this clone: Other nucleotide sequences in the sample specify the same CDR3. The chain combines TRBV29-1 with TRBJ2-1; possibly TRBD2 for D (6 bases). This CDR3 comprises 13 residues. V was trimmed by 1 base and J by 7 bases, leaving 11 bases between them. Germline V gene sequence: CDR1 SQVTM, CDR2 ANQGSEA. The CDR3 reads CSVEGTGRNEQFF. The CDR3 DNA is TGCAGCGTTGAAGGGACTGGGAGGAATGAGCAGTTCTTC.

V is TRBV5-1 and J is TRBJ2-2, with 8 nucleotides matching TRBD2. The CDR3 consists of 14 residues. V shed 4 bases and J 6 bases; nucleotides not matched to a gene: 5. Germline V gives CDR1 SGHRS, CDR2 YFSETQ. As DNA, the CDR3 is TGCGCCAGCAGCCTTAGCGGGGTGGCCGGGGAGCTGTTTTTT. Amino acids: CASSLSGVAGELFF.

This rearrangement joins TRBV2 to TRBJ1-5; tentative D call: TRBD1 (6 bases). Germline V gene lookup returns CDR1 SNHLY and CDR2 FYNNEI. This CDR3 is built from 15 residues. The V gene lost 1 base and the J gene lost 1 base, with 8 bases spanning the gap. The CDR3 loop reads CASSEEGVSNQPQHF. The CDR3 nucleotides read TGTGCCAGCAGTGAAGAGGGGGTAAGCAATCAGCCCCAGCATTTT. Variable domain in full (rest from reference TRBV2 and TRBJ1-5): EPEVTQTPSHQVTQMGQEVILRCVPISNHLYFYWYRQILGQKVEFLVSFYNNEISEKSEIFDDQFSVERPDGSNFTLKIRSTKLEDSAMYFCASSEEGVSNQPQHFGDGTRLSIL.

V gene TRBV14 combines with J gene TRBJ2-3; the D gene is possibly TRBD2 (5 bases). V lost 4 bases and J 9 bases, leaving 14 bases between the germline ends. This CDR3 contains 13 residues. Germline lookup yields CDR1 SGHDN and CDR2 FVKESK. The CDR3 here is CASSRLLSGTQYF. In nucleotides, the CDR3 is TGTGCCAGCAGCCGACTGCTAAGCGGCACGCAGTATTTT. Complete variable domain (other parts from reference TRBV14 and TRBJ2-3): EAGVTQFPSHSVIEKGQTVTLRCDPISGHDNLYWYRRVMGKEIKFLLHFVKESKQDESGMPNNRFLAERTGGTYSTLKVQPAELEDSGVYFCASSRLLSGTQYFGPGTRLTVL.

The rearrangement joins TRBV27 to TRBJ2-3; D is perhaps TRBD1 (6 bases). Trimming took 7 bases from V and 3 from J, leaving 17 bases between them. The CDR3 length is 15 residues. The germline V gene has CDR1 MNHEY and CDR2 SMNVEV (reference sequence). The CDR3 here is CASTRGGGRTDTQYF. In DNA form, the CDR3 reads TGTGCCAGCACACGCGGTGGGGGCCGTACAGATACGCAGTATTTT.

This chain uses TRBV2 with TRBJ2-3, with D tentatively TRBD2 (5 bases). The CDR3 length is 13 residues. V was pared by 2 bases and J by 4 bases, with 7 bases between. Looked up from germline, CDR1 is SNHLY and CDR2 is FYNNEI. Written as DNA, the CDR3 is TGTGCCAGCAGTGAACAGGAGGCAGATACGCAGTATTTT. Its translation is CASSEQEADTQYF.

The gene calls are TRBV5-1 and TRBJ2-5, with 10 positions matching TRBD2. With 2 bases clipped from V and 5 bases from J, the junction kept 9 bases outside the gene matches. This CDR3 has 16 amino acids. Germline values: CDR1 SGHRS, CDR2 YFSETQ. The CDR3 spells CASSLGSGGPVETQYF. The CDR3 DNA reads TGCGCCAGCAGCTTAGGTAGCGGGGGGCCAGTGGAGACCCAGTACTTC.

The gene calls are TRBV6-1 and TRBJ2-7; maybe TRBD1 (5 bases). Germline values: CDR1 MNHNS, CDR2 SASEGT. The CDR3 runs 11 residues. The V and J ends lost 7 bases and 3 bases respectively, with 7 bases between them. CDR3 protein: CASTRVYEQYF. CDR3 nucleotide sequence: TGTGCCAGCACCAGGGTCTACGAGCAGTACTTC.

The chain is built from TRBV29-1 and TRBJ1-1; 9 bases agree with TRBD1. Germline V gene sequence: CDR1 SQVTM, CDR2 ANQGSEA. Unmatched junction bases numbered 3, after V lost 6 bases and J lost 1 base. The CDR3 has 13 residues. In nucleotides, the CDR3 is TGCAGCGTAGGGACAGGGAGGAACACTGAAGCTTTCTTT. It is translated as CSVGTGRNTEAFF.

The chain links TRBV6-5 to TRBJ2-5, with D maybe TRBD1 (6 bases). Germline V gene sequence: CDR1 MNHEY, CDR2 SVGAGI. The V end was cut by 0 bases, the J end by 1 base, with 9 bases between. The CDR3 covers 15 residues. CDR3 coding DNA: TGTGCCAGCAGTTACTCATCAGGGGTCCAAGAGACCCAGTACTTC. It translates to CASSYSSGVQETQYF.

The chain carries TRBV2 and TRBJ1-5; D may be TRBD1 (5 bases). The CDR3 is 17 amino acids. V gave up 5 bases and J gave up 7 bases, with 24 bases separating them. Germline lookup yields CDR1 SNHLY and CDR2 FYNNEI. For the CDR3, the DNA is TGTGCCAGCAGTCTAGCGCTGGGTCGGGGCTTCGGGCAGCCCCAGCATTTT. Encoded protein: CASSLALGRGFGQPQHF.

The chain recombines TRBV6-4 with TRBJ1-1; TRBD1 matches 8 bases. Germline assignment: CDR1 MRHNA and CDR2 SNTAGT. Trimming at V came to 8 bases and at J to 0 bases, leaving 5 bases not matched to a gene. The CDR3 consists of 14 residues. CDR3: CASPQGALNTEAFF. The CDR3 nucleotides read TGTGCCAGCCCCCAGGGGGCACTGAACACTGAAGCTTTCTTT.

The chain links TRBV6-5 to TRBJ1-2, with TRBD1 identical over 7 bases. Trimming removed 1 base from V and 7 bases from J; junction bases left unmatched: 6. Germline V gives CDR1 MNHEY, CDR2 SVGAGI. This CDR3 region has 14 residues. CDR3 amino acids: CASSYLTGSGGYTF. The CDR3 DNA is TGTGCCAGCAGTTACTTGACAGGGTCGGGTGGCTACACCTTC.

The rearrangement uses TRBV4-1 and TRBJ1-2, with TRBD1 matching 7 bases. V was clipped by 2 bases and J by 6 bases; unmatched bases: 3. Per germline, CDR1 MGHRA and CDR2 YSYEKL. This CDR3 contains 13 residues. CDR3 loop: CASSQTGVHGYTF. CDR3 DNA sequence: TGCGCCAGCAGCCAAACAGGGGTTCATGGCTACACCTTC.

The chain carries TRBV5-4 and TRBJ2-7; 10 nucleotides match TRBD1. CDR3 length: 13 amino acids. V was pared by 4 bases and J by 5 bases, with 3 bases of the junction left unmatched. From germline, CDR1 is SGHNT and CDR2 YYREEE (reference sequence). The CDR3 DNA is TGTGCCAGCAGCCGGGACAGGGGTCACGAGCAGTACTTC. Amino acid sequence: CASSRDRGHEQYF.

The genes are TRBV5-1 and TRBJ1-5; 8 nucleotides line up with TRBD1. From germline, CDR1 is SGHRS and CDR2 YFSETQ. CDR3 length: 14 amino acids. V was pared by 4 bases and J by 4 bases, with 4 bases of the junction left unmatched. This CDR3 reads CASSLTGDNQPQHF. In DNA form, the CDR3 reads TGCGCCAGCAGCCTGACAGGGGATAATCAGCCCCAGCATTTT.